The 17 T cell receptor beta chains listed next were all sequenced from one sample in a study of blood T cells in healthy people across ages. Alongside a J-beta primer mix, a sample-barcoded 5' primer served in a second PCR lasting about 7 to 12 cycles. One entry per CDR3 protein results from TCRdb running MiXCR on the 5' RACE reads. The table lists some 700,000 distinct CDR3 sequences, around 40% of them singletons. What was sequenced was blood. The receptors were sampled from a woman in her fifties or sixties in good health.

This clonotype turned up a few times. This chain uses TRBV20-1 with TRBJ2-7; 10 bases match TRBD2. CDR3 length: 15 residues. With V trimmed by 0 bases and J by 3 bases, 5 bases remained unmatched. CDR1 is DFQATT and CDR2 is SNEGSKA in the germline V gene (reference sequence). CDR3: CSARDRGLASYEQYF. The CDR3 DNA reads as TGCAGTGCTAGAGATAGGGGACTAGCGAGCTACGAGCAGTACTTC.

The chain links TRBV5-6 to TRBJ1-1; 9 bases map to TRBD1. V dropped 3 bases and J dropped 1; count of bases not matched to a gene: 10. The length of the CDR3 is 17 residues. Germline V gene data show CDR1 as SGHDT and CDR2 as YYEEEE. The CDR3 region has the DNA TGTGCCAGCAGCTACTTAAGGACAGGGGTGGCGAACACTGAAGCTTTCTTT. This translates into CASSYLRTGVANTEAFF.

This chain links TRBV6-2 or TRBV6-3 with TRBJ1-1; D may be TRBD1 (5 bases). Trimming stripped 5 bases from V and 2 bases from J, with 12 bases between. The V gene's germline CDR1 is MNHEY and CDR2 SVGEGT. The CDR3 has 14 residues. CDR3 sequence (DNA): TGTGCCAGCAGTGTCCAGGGAAGAAACACTGAAGCTTTCTTT. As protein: CASSVQGRNTEAFF.

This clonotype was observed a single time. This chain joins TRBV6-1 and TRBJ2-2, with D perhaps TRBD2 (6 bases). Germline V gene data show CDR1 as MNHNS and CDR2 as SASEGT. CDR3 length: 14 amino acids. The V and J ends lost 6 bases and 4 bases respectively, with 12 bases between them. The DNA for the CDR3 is TGTGCCAGCAGAACTAGCAGAGGCACCGGGGAGCTGTTTTTT. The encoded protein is CASRTSRGTGELFF.

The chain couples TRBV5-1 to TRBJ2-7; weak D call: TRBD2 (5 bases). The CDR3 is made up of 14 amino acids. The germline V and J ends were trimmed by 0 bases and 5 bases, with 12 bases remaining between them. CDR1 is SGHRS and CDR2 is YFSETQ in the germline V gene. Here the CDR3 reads CASSLGELGHEQYF. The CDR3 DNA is TGCGCCAGCAGCTTGGGCGAACTAGGTCACGAGCAGTACTTC.

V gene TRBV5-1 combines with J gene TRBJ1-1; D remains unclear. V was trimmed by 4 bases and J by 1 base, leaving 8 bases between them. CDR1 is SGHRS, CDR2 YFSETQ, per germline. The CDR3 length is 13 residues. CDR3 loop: CASSVMANTEAFF. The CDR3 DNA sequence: TGCGCCAGCAGCGTGATGGCGAACACTGAAGCTTTCTTT.

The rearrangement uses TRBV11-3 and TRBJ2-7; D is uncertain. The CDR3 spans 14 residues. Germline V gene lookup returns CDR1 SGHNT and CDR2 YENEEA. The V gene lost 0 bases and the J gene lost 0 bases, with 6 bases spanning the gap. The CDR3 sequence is CASSLEFNSYEQYF. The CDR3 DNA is TGTGCCAGCAGCTTAGAATTCAACTCCTACGAGCAGTACTTC.

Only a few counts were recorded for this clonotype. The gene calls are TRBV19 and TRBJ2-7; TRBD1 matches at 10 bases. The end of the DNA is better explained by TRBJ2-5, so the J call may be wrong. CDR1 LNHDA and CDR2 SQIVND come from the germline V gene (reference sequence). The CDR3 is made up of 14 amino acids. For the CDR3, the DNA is TGTGCCAGTAATTCGGGACAGGGGTTGGAGACCCAGTACTTC. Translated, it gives CASNSGQGLETQYF.

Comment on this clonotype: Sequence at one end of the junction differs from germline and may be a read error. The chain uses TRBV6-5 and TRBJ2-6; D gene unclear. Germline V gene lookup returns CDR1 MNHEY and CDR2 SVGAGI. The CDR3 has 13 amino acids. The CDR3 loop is CASRSSGTNVLTF. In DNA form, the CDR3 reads TGTGCCAGCAGGTCCTCTGGGACCAACGTCCTGACTTTC.

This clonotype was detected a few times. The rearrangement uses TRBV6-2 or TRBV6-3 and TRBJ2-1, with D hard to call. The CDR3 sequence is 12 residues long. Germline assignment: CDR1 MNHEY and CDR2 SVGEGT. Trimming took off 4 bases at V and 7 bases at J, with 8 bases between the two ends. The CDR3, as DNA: TGTGCCAGCAGTTTCACCGGAAATGAGCAGTTCTTC. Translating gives CASSFTGNEQFF.

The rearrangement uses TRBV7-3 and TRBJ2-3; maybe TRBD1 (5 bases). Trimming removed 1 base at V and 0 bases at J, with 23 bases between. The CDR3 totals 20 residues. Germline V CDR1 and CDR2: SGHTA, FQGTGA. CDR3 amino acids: CASSLILRRANRLSTDTQYF. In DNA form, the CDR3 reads TGTGCCAGCAGCTTAATTTTAAGACGGGCCAACAGGCTTAGCACAGATACGCAGTATTTT.

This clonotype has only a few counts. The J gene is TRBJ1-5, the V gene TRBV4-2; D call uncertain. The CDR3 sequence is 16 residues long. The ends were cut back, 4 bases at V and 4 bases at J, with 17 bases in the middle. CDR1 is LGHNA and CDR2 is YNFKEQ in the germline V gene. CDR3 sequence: CASSRKLDQTNQPQHF. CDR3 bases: TGTGCCAGCAGCCGAAAACTCGACCAGACAAATCAGCCCCAGCATTTT.

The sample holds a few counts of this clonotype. The CDR3 loop reads CSARASGSNEQFF. As DNA, the CDR3 is TGCAGTGCTAGGGCTAGCGGAAGCAATGAGCAGTTCTTC. V gene TRBV20-1 combines with J gene TRBJ2-1; 7 nucleotides align to TRBD2. The CDR3 is made up of 13 amino acids. Unmatched junction bases numbered 5, after V lost 3 bases and J lost 6 bases. Looked up from germline, CDR1 is DFQATT and CDR2 is SNEGSKA (reference sequence).

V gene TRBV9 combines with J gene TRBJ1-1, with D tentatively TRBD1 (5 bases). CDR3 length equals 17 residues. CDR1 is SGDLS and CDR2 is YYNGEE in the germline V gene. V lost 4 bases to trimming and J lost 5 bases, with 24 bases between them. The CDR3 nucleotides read TGTGCCAGCAGCTTTCGACCCGGGGGAGGGTTAAGGACTGAAGCTTTCTTT. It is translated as CASSFRPGGGLRTEAFF.

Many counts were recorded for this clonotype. Here the CDR3 DNA reads TGTGCCAGCAGTCCCGGGACACCCGTTTATGGCTACACCTTC. The encoded protein is CASSPGTPVYGYTF. The chain is built from TRBV12-3 or TRBV12-4 and TRBJ1-2, with D perhaps matching TRBD1 (6 bases). Trimming removed 5 bases from V and 5 bases from J, with 15 bases in between. The CDR3 has 14 residues.

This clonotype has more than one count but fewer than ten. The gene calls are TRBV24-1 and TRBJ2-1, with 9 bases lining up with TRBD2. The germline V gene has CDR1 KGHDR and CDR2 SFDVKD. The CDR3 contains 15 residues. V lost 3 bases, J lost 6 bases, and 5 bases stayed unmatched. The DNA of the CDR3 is TGTGCCACCAGTGATAGGACTAGCGTGGTCAATGAGCAGTTCTTC. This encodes CATSDRTSVVNEQFF.

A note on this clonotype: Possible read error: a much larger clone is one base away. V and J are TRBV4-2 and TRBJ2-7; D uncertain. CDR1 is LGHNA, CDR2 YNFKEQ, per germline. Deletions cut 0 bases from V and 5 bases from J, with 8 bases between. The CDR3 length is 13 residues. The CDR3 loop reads CASSQDLHDEQYF. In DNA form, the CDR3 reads TGTGCCAGCAGCCAAGATTTACATGACGAGCAGTACTTC.